This passage covers 5 T cell receptor beta chains from one sample sequenced in a study of beta chain features in type 1 diabetes (dated by TCRdb to between 2017 and 2018). Libraries were prepared through the immunoSEQ multiplex PCR assay. The High Capacity cDNA Reverse Transcription Kit was used to reverse transcribe all of the isolated RNA, meaning that expressed TCRB transcripts were what got sequenced. What TCRdb holds here is the immuneACCESS table cut down to in-frame rearrangements. Part of the clones is not present; checked against another copy, under half of the missing clones reflect an unresolved V gene, and the others are unexplained. Counted in this sample were under 90,000 clones; 30% to 40% of them appeared once. The top ten hold 0.45% to 0.55% of the sample. What was sequenced was stem cell memory CD4+ T cells from blood. In light of the paper, this sample's cell subset or site label describes: stem cell-like memory CD4+ T cells. All receptors come from a young woman in good health.

The V gene is TRBV30, the J gene TRBJ1-1; D is ambiguous. This CDR3 is 11 amino acids long. Looked up from germline, CDR1 is GTSNPN and CDR2 is SVGIG (reference sequence). Trimming left V 3 bases short and J 3 bases short, with 5 bases between. The CDR3 DNA reads as TGTGCCTGGAGGAGGGACACTGAAGCTTTCTTT. Protein sequence: CAWRRDTEAFF.

This CDR3 reads CASSQELSTSGRVYNEQFF. The CDR3 region has the DNA TGTGCCAGCAGCCAAGAATTATCCACTAGCGGGAGGGTGTACAATGAGCAGTTCTTC. The chain couples TRBV14 to TRBJ2-1, with TRBD2 matching 13 bases. The germline gives CDR1 SGHDN, CDR2 FVKESK. The CDR3 contains 19 residues. The junction had 9 bases not matched to a gene; V was cut back by 0 bases and J by 4 bases.

This clone has only a few counts. The chain recombines TRBV11-2 with TRBJ2-5; D remains unclear. CDR1 and CDR2 from the germline V gene are SGHAT and FQNNGV. With 6 bases removed from V and 2 bases from J, the gap between germline ends came to 10 bases. The CDR3 runs to 13 residues. The CDR3: CASSPGPQETQYF. The DNA of the CDR3 is TGTGCCAGCAGTCCGGGTCCACAAGAGACCCAGTACTTC. Using reference TRBV11-2 and TRBJ2-5 for the parts outside the CDR3, the full variable domain is EAGVAQSPRYKIIEKRQSVAFWCNPISGHATLYWYQQILGQGPKLLIQFQNNGVVDDSQLPKDRFSAERLKGVDSTLKIQPAKLEDSAVYLCASSPGPQETQYFGPGTRLLVL.

This clone occurred a few times. This chain connects TRBV2 to TRBJ1-1; weak D call: TRBD1 (5 bases). V lost 10 bases and J lost 1, with 13 bases in between. The CDR3 is made up of 13 amino acids. The germline gives CDR1 SNHLY, CDR2 FYNNEI. DNA for the CDR3: TGTGCCACCTCCAGGGAGGGGAACACTGAAGCTTTCTTT. This sequence encodes CATSREGNTEAFF.

V gene TRBV5-1 combines with J gene TRBJ1-2; no firm D call. Germline V lookup: CDR1 SGHRS, CDR2 YFSETQ. The V end lost 0 bases, the J end lost 2 bases, and 5 bases lay between the germline ends. The length of the CDR3 is 13 residues. The CDR3 region has the DNA TGCGCCAGCAGCTTGGCGGAGAACTATGGCTACACCTTC. Protein sequence: CASSLAENYGYTF.